The entry that follows covers one T cell receptor (beta chain) sequence. Antigen unknown. TCRdb fed the 5' RACE reads into MiXCR, producing one record per CDR3 protein. This table holds fewer than 40,000 distinct CDR3 sequences, approximately 25% found once. Per the germline V gene, CDR1 is SGHTA and CDR2 is FQGTGA. J was trimmed by 5 bases and V by 5 bases; bases with no gene match: 8. The CDR3 extends over 15 amino acids. General study findings and limits: In terms of TCR gene usage, tumor memory CD4+ T cells clustered together with blood and lymph node memory CD4+ cells, as well as with lymph node naive CD4+ cells.

The memory fraction was CD4+CD45RO+CD25- cells. This TCR derives from a female donor with breast cancer. The chain is built from TRBV7-3 and TRBJ2-2; 7 positions match TRBD2. The specimen sequenced was memory CD4+ T cells sorted from blood. Indicated subset: memory CD4+ T cells, CD4+CD45RO+CD25-. For the CDR3, the DNA is TGTGCCAGCAGCCCTCTGGTGGGGGGGACCGGGGAGCTGTTTTTT. Its protein is CASSPLVGGTGELFF. Using reference TRBV7-3 and TRBJ2-2 for the parts outside the CDR3, the full variable domain is GAGVSQTPSNKVTEKGKYVELRCDPISGHTALYWYRQSLGQGPEFLIYFQGTGAADDSGLPNDRFFAVRPEGSVSTLKIQRTERGDSAVYLCASSPLVGGTGELFFGEGSRLTVL.